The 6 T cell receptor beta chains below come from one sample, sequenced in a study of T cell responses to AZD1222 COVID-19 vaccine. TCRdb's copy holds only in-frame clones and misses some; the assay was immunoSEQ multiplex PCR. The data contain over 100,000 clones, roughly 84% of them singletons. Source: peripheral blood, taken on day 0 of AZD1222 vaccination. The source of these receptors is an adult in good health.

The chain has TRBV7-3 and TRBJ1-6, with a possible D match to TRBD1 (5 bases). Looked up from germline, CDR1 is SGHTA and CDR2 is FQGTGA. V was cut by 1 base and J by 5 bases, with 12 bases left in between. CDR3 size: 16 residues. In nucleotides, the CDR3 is TGTGCCAGCAGCTTAAACAGGCCAGGGAATAATTCACCCCTCCACTTT. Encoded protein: CASSLNRPGNNSPLHF.

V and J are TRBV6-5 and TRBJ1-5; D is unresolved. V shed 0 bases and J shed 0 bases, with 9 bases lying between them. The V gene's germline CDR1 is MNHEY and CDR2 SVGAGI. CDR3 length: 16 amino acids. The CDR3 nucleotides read TGTGCCAGCAGTTACTCGACGGAGCCTAGCAATCAGCCCCAGCATTTT. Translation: CASSYSTEPSNQPQHF.

The CDR3 spells CASSLRGLTTEAFF. In DNA form, the CDR3 reads TGTGCCAGCAGCTTACGGGGACTGACCACTGAAGCTTTCTTT. The rearrangement joins TRBV7-8 to TRBJ1-1, with a possible D match to TRBD1 (5 bases). Germline CDR1 is SGHVS and CDR2 is FQNEAQ. The CDR3 is 14 residues long. Trimming removed 2 bases at V and 4 bases at J, with 11 bases between.

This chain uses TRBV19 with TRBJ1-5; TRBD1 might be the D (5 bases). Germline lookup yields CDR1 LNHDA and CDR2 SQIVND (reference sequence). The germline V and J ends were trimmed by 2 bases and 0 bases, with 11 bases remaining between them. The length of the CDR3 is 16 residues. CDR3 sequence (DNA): TGTGCCAGTAGTATAATAGGCGGGACTAGCAATCAGCCCCAGCATTTT. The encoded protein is CASSIIGGTSNQPQHF.

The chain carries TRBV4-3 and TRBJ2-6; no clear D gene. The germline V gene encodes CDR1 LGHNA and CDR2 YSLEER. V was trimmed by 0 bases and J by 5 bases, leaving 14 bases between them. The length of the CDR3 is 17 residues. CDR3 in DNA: TGCGCCAGCAGCCAAGATTGGGTGGGCTCCAGGGCCAACGTCCTGACTTTC. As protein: CASSQDWVGSRANVLTF.

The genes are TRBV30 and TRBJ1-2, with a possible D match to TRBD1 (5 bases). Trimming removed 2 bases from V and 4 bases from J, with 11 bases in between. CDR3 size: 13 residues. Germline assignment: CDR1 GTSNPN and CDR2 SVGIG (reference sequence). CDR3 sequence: CAWSQGPVYGYTF. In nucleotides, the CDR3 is TGTGCCTGGAGTCAGGGCCCTGTCTATGGCTACACCTTC.